Below, one T cell receptor beta chain is given with its context. Its cognate antigen is unknown. This entry is derived from a study of cytomegalovirus exposure and HLA in healthy donors. Study-wide results and caveats: The authors later linked a missense DCLRE1C variant to TCR beta V- and J-gene trimming. It is likely that the observed cluster of highly shared sequence variants was a sequencing artifact.

The PCR had 60 Vbeta and 13 Jbeta primers. Sequencing was performed with immunoSEQ multiplex PCR; in TCRdb, only in-frame clones are kept and a portion is missing. In the table there are 130,000 to 150,000 clones, 80% of which are singletons. Germline CDR1 and CDR2: SGHTA and FQGNSA. Between the trimmed V and J ends, which lost 5 bases and 9 bases, there was a span of 11 bases. The CDR3 is 11 amino acids. The sequenced sample was PBMCs. V gene TRBV7-2 combines with J gene TRBJ2-7, with D unclear. This sequence originates from a man aged 35-49 years in good health and CMV-seronegative. The CDR3 DNA follows: TGTGCCAGCAGCGCCGACACGTGGCAGTACTTC. This sequence encodes CASSADTWQYF.